The present TCR beta chain was sequenced within a study of T-cell reconstitution after alpha-beta-depleted transplantation in children (dated by TCRdb to 2016 to 2017). Concerning the study at large: T-cell immune reconstitution after TCRalphabeta/CD19-depleted allogeneic hematopoietic cell transplantation in children was quantitatively tracked in the study by means of TCR repertoire profiling.

The germline V gene encodes CDR1 SGHRS and CDR2 YFSETQ. V is pruned by 4 bases and J by 4 bases, leaving 9 bases of the junction without a gene match. Inclusive of the bounding cysteine and phenylalanine, the CDR3 is 16 residues long. Only the CDR3 DNA stays, 48 bases, in frame from base 1. Here is what the overall study found, with its caveats: About two months after transplant, the apparently early recovery of alphabetaT-cell counts reportedly depended on just several hundred clones that had expanded rapidly and came from non-depleted graft cells. Over the following months the frequencies of hyperexpanded clones went down, and after one year T-cell counts and TCRbeta diversity were mostly credited to newly produced T cells. In some patients, high TCRbeta diversity at day 60 was attributed to recipient T cells and intrathymic progenitors that had survived conditioning.

Read against the paper, the sample's treatment or condition label means: allogeneic hematopoietic cell transplantation with graft depleted of TCRalphabeta T cells and CD19 B cells. The children who served as transplant recipients had been given grafts of TCRalphabeta/CD19-depleted allogeneic hematopoietic cells. Comments on this clonotype: Its antigen is not yet known. Base qualities were left out, and no much larger clone turns up one base away.

Library prep was done by PCR. TCRdb shows the sequencer as Illumina HiSeq 2500. TCR libraries were prepared with molecular barcoding, using unique molecular identifiers to normalize TCRbeta repertoire quantification. TCRdb took the public reads, trimmed them with fastp at Q25, ran MiXCR for clone calling and kept in-frame beta chains. For every CDR3 protein sequence, its rows merge into one entry that carries the most common genes and DNA. The sample has about 290,000 distinct CDR3 sequences on record, just over 7.5% of them singletons. Approximately 8.6% of the sample belongs to the ten largest clones.

The sequenced sample was peripheral blood, obtained 360 days after TCRalphabeta/CD19-depleted stem cell transplant. This clonotype was sampled from a female patient younger than 10 who had a stem cell transplant for Fanconi anemia, so the T cells may come from the graft donor. Recombination linked TRBV5-1 to TRBJ2-3, and 10 junction bases match TRBD2. The nucleotide sequence is given as TGCGCCAGCAGCGTAGGACTAGCGGCAGGCCCAGATACGCAGTATTTT. Its protein is CASSVGLAAGPDTQYF.